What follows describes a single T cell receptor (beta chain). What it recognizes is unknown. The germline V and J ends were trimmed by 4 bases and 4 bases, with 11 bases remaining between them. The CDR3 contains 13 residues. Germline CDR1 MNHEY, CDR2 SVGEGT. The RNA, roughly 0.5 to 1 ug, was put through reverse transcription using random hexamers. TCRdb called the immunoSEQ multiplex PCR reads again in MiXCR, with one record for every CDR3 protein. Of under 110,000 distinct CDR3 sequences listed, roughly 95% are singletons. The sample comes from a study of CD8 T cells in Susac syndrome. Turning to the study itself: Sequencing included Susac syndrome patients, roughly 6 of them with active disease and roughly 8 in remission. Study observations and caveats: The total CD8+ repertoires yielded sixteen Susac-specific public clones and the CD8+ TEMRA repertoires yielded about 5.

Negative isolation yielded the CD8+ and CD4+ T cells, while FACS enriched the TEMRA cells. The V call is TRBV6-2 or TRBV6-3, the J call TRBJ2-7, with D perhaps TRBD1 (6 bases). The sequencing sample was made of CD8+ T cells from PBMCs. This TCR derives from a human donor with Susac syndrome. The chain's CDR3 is CASSFPGAYEQYF. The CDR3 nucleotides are TGTGCCAGCAGTTTCCCAGGGGCTTACGAGCAGTACTTC.